This entry concerns a single T cell receptor (beta chain). J was trimmed by 4 bases and V by 3 bases; bases with no gene match: 7. CDR3 size: 15 residues. Germline CDR1 reads SGHNT; CDR2 reads YYREEE (reference sequence). Per the original data handling: Cell counts per sample came from amplifying reference gene primers. Sequencing was performed with immunoSEQ multiplex PCR; in TCRdb, only in-frame clones are kept and a portion is missing. V, J and clone size derive from that table, while D and trimming were established from the DNA sequence. The sample has about 250,000 clones, 89% seen once; the top ten hold less than 0.95%. This entry is derived from a study of blood T cell repertoires in COVID-19. Study-level background: Sites across the United States, Italy and Spain contributed samples from acute and convalescent COVID-19. PBMCs, B-cell-depleted T cells, or T cells provided the cDNA or gDNA that made up the material.

This TCR came from a woman in her 40s who had recovered from COVID-19. This chain connects TRBV5-4 to TRBJ2-1, with TRBD2 matching over 7 bases. The material sequenced was peripheral blood. CDR3 sequence (DNA): TGTGCCAGCAGCTACCAAGCGGGACCTTACAATGAGCAGTTCTTC. Protein sequence: CASSYQAGPYNEQFF.